This T cell receptor (beta chain) comes out of a study of CD8 T cells in Susac syndrome. Study findings and constraints: An acknowledgment was made by the study that its TCR sequencing and HLA analysis involved relatively few individuals.

In the case of this clonotype: Its antigen is not known.

A quantity of about 0.45 to 1 ug RNA underwent reverse transcription using random hexamers. Multiplex immunoSEQ PCR targeted 54 Vbeta and 13 Jbeta TCR beta segments. MiXCR, run by TCRdb on the immunoSEQ multiplex PCR reads, gives a single entry per CDR3 protein. The data hold some 150,000 distinct CDR3 sequences, with just under 97% observed a single time. High-throughput TCR beta sequencing covered peripheral CD8+ and CD4+ T cells. In germline, CDR1 is GTSNPN, CDR2 SVGIG (reference sequence). The CDR3 totals 12 residues. J is TRBJ1-1 and V is TRBV30; D remains unclear. The sample was CD8+ T cells from PBMCs. The sequence came from a human donor with multiple sclerosis. The DNA of the CDR3 is TGTGCTTGTGGAATGGGAGCCGGTGAAGCTTTCTTT. Translating gives CACGMGAGEAFF.